In this sample, the clone carrying this TCR beta chain turned up once. The data originate from a study of blood T cell repertoires in COVID-19. Overall study context: Some COVID-19 samples were acute and others convalescent; all came from the United States, Italy and Spain. In each case, the material was cDNA or gDNA derived from T cells, B-cell-depleted T cells, or PBMCs.

Source study methods: It was from reference gene primer amplification that nucleated cell counts were estimated. Repertoires were generated with immunoSEQ multiplex PCR, while TCRdb's copy carries only in-frame clones and drops some. That table gives V, J and clone size, and the DNA gave D and trimming. The sample includes some 55,000 clones, 90% of them seen just once. The sequenced sample consisted of peripheral blood. This receptor was identified in a human donor in a cohort sampled during active COVID-19.

The CDR3 reads CASRPTVVSGEKLFF. DNA for the CDR3: TGTGCCAGCAGACCGACAGTGGTTTCGGGTGAAAAACTGTTTTTT. The chain is built from TRBV6-5 and TRBJ1-4; D might be TRBD1 (5 bases). With 6 bases removed from V and 7 bases from J, the gap between germline ends came to 18 bases. Germline-derived CDR1 and CDR2 are MNHEY and SVGAGI. This CDR3 region has 15 residues.